A selection of T cell receptor beta chains follows, all from one sample in a study of blood T cell repertoires in COVID-19. The table came from immunoSEQ multiplex PCR; TCRdb's copy has only in-frame clones and leaves some out. The profile shows 250,000 to 300,000 clones, more than 75% of them singletons. The sequenced sample consisted of PBMCs or T cells enriched from blood (not recorded which). The receptors shown here come from a man between 18 and 29 years old who had recovered from COVID-19. The CDR3 runs from the conserved cysteine through the conserved F or W. A D gene is named only where the DNA matches it firmly. For some rows the clone size is stated as once, few or many, or as a class when expanded; others skip it.

cdr3_length,d_call,v_call,j_call,clone_size,cdr3_aa,cdr3_nt
12,.,TRBV10-3,TRBJ2-1,.,CASQSTRGEQFF,TGTGCCTCCCAATCCACCCGGGGAGAGCAGTTCTTC
15,.,TRBV10-2,TRBJ2-2,once,CASRQQTANTGELFF,TGCGCCAGCCGTCAACAAACAGCGAACACCGGGGAGCTGTTTTTT
16,.,TRBV5-1,TRBJ1-1,.,CASSFFGQLLNTEAFF,TGCGCCAGCAGCTTTTTTGGACAGCTGCTGAACACTGAAGCTTTCTTT
13,.,TRBV5-6,TRBJ1-1,.,CASSIDTSSSAFF,TGTGCCAGCAGCATTGACACGTCTTCCTCGGCTTTCTTT
14,.,TRBV6-1,TRBJ1-2,.,CASSEGAVNYGYTF,TGTGCCAGCAGTGAGGGGGCGGTGAACTATGGCTACACCTTC
16,.,TRBV11-2,TRBJ1-2,few,CASSFRGGPTNYGYTF,TGTGCCAGCAGCTTCCGGGGGGGGCCCACTAACTATGGCTACACCTTC
17,.,TRBV20-1,TRBJ1-3,few,CSASGRDTLSSGNTIYF,TGCAGTGCTAGTGGACGGGACACTTTAAGCTCTGGAAACACCATATATTTT
16,.,TRBV19,TRBJ2-3,.,CASSTVSGATLLSQYF,TGTGCCAGTAGTACGGTTTCAGGGGCTACCCTTCTATCGCAGTATTTT
18,.,TRBV10-1,TRBJ1-1,.,CASSESFAQGRQNTEAFF,TGCGCCAGCAGTGAGTCTTTCGCGCAGGGGCGACAGAACACTGAAGCTTTCTTT
15,TRBD2,TRBV6-5,TRBJ2-7,.,CASSSRRLAGDSYRF,TGTGCCAGCAGTTCGCGAAGACTAGCGGGGGACTCCTATCGCTTC
15,.,TRBV14,TRBJ2-3,.,CASSALAGSSDTQYF,TGTGCCAGCAGCGCCCTGGCGGGGAGTTCAGATACGCAGTATTTT
14,.,TRBV7-8,TRBJ1-6,once,CASSLAQGNSPLHF,TGTGCCAGCAGCTTAGCACAGGGTAATTCACCCCTCCACTTT
15,TRBD1,TRBV6-5,TRBJ1-5,.,CASTIRDSPNQPQHF,TGTGCCAGCACAATACGGGACAGCCCTAATCAGCCCCAGCATTTT
14,.,TRBV4-1,TRBJ1-1,few,CASSQDPRGTEAFF,TGCGCCAGCAGCCAAGATCCGCGGGGAACTGAAGCTTTCTTT
14,TRBD1,TRBV2,TRBJ1-5,.,CASSRDRANQPQHF,TGTGCCAGCAGCCGGGACAGAGCGAATCAGCCCCAGCATTTT
18,TRBD2,TRBV5-6,TRBJ2-1,.,CASSPAYGTSGSRNEQFF,TGTGCCAGCAGCCCCGCCTACGGGACTAGCGGGAGTAGGAATGAGCAGTTCTTC
15,TRBD1,TRBV28,TRBJ2-2,.,CASSIRQGSTGELFF,TGTGCCAGCAGTATTAGACAGGGCTCCACCGGGGAGCTGTTTTTT
16,TRBD1,TRBV28,TRBJ1-2,.,CASPFGQGACKYGYTF,TGTGCCAGCCCATTCGGACAGGGGGCTTGTAAGTATGGCTACACCTTC
16,.,TRBV7-8,TRBJ2-5,.,CASSRGPLAAGETQYF,TGTGCCAGCAGCCGCGGCCCCTTAGCGGCGGGGGAGACCCAGTACTTC
17,.,TRBV28,TRBJ1-2,.,CASRPGRGGVARNGYTF,TGTGCCAGCAGACCCGGAAGAGGGGGGGTGGCGAGGAATGGCTACACCTTC
15,TRBD1,TRBV23-1,TRBJ2-7,.,CASSQSTGFSYEQYF,TGCGCCAGCAGTCAATCGACAGGGTTCTCCTACGAGCAGTACTTC
14,TRBD1,TRBV10-3,TRBJ2-2,.,CAISTTGATGELFF,TGTGCCATCAGTACGACAGGGGCCACCGGGGAGCTGTTTTTT
15,TRBD1,TRBV4-1,TRBJ1-1,.,CASSQVWTGNTEAFF,TGCGCCAGCAGCCAAGTATGGACAGGGAACACTGAAGCTTTCTTT
17,.,TRBV24-1,TRBJ2-1,once,CATSDVAPLTGNDEQFF,TGTGCCACCAGTGATGTTGCGCCCCTGACAGGAAATGATGAGCAGTTCTTC
13,TRBD1,TRBV11-1,TRBJ1-2,.,CASSLGQSYGYTF,TGTGCCAGCAGCTTGGGACAGAGTTATGGCTACACCTTC
13,.,TRBV19,TRBJ1-3,.,CACSVYSGNTIYF,TGTGCCTGTTCCGTGTATTCTGGAAACACCATATATTTT
15,.,TRBV10-3,TRBJ2-3,.,CAISDIARSTDTQYF,TGTGCCATCAGTGATATTGCCAGGAGCACAGATACGCAGTATTTT
13,.,TRBV12-3/TRBV12-4,TRBJ1-1,.,CASSFQENTEAFF,TGTGCCAGCAGTTTTCAGGAGAACACTGAAGCTTTCTTT
14,TRBD1,TRBV6-5,TRBJ1-2,few,CASRPGTVNYGYTF,TGTGCCAGCAGACCCGGGACAGTTAACTATGGCTACACCTTC
14,.,TRBV19,TRBJ1-1,once,CASSKARANTEAFF,TGTGCCAGTAGTAAGGCCAGGGCGAACACTGAAGCTTTCTTT
14,.,TRBV7-9,TRBJ2-3,.,CASSPQASTDTQYF,TGTGCCAGCAGCCCACAGGCTAGCACAGATACGCAGTATTTT
12,TRBD1,TRBV12-3/TRBV12-4,TRBJ2-7,.,CASSWGQYEQYF,TGTGCCAGCAGTTGGGGACAGTACGAGCAGTACTTC
13,TRBD1,TRBV5-1,TRBJ1-4,.,CASSSGQEGKLFF,TGCGCCAGCAGCTCCGGACAGGAAGGAAAACTGTTTTTT
14,TRBD1,TRBV19,TRBJ2-7,.,CASSSWTGGAEQYF,TGTGCCAGTAGTTCCTGGACAGGGGGCGCCGAGCAGTACTTC
13,TRBD1,TRBV28,TRBJ2-5,.,CASSLSDRQTQYF,TGTGCCAGCAGTTTATCGGACAGGCAGACCCAGTACTTC
13,.,TRBV12-5,TRBJ1-1,few,CASGGGTGTEAFF,TGTGCTAGTGGTGGCGGGACGGGCACTGAAGCTTTCTTT
14,.,TRBV27,TRBJ1-6,once,CASSRGLQGSPLHF,TGTGCCAGCAGTCGTGGGTTACAGGGTTCACCCCTCCACTTT
13,.,TRBV7-6,TRBJ1-6,.,CASSLSQNSPLHF,TGTGCCAGCAGCCTCTCTCAGAATTCACCCCTCCACTTT
17,TRBD2,TRBV3-1/TRBV3-2,TRBJ2-7,.,CASSQPGLAGGPPEQYF,TGTGCCAGCAGCCAACCCGGACTAGCGGGAGGGCCCCCCGAGCAGTACTTC
14,.,TRBV30,TRBJ1-4,.,CAWSVPGDNEKLFF,TGTGCCTGGAGTGTACCCGGGGATAATGAAAAACTGTTTTTT
14,TRBD1,TRBV27,TRBJ2-7,.,CASSFKGADDEQYF,TGTGCCAGCAGTTTTAAGGGGGCTGACGACGAGCAGTACTTC
15,.,TRBV5-1,TRBJ2-5,.,CASSFQGLYQETQYF,TGCGCCAGCAGCTTTCAGGGTTTGTACCAAGAGACCCAGTACTTC
16,.,TRBV6-1,TRBJ1-1,few,CASSDPPGQLNTEAFF,TGTGCCAGCAGTGACCCCCCGGGACAATTGAACACTGAAGCTTTCTTT
16,TRBD2,TRBV3-1/TRBV3-2,TRBJ2-2,.,CASSHLLAGVDGELFF,TGTGCCAGCAGCCACTTGTTAGCGGGGGTGGACGGGGAGCTGTTTTTT
16,TRBD1,TRBV19,TRBJ2-1,few,CASSKDRADYYNEQFF,TGTGCCAGTAGTAAAGACAGGGCGGATTACTACAATGAGCAGTTCTTC
19,TRBD1,TRBV6-6,TRBJ1-3,.,CASSRLTPQGASAGNTIYF,TGTGCCAGCAGTCGCCTCACTCCACAGGGGGCCTCGGCTGGAAACACCATATATTTT
15,.,TRBV27,TRBJ2-3,many,CASSLFQGGTDTQYF,TGTGCCAGCAGTTTATTCCAGGGCGGCACAGATACGCAGTATTTT
15,.,TRBV19,TRBJ2-2,.,CASSGRQPYTGELFF,TGTGCCAGTAGTGGCCGACAGCCATACACCGGGGAGCTGTTTTTT
12,TRBD1,TRBV12-3/TRBV12-4,TRBJ1-5,.,CASSHHDGTVAF,TGTGCCAGCAGTCACCACGATGGGACAGTAGCTTTT
12,TRBD1,TRBV9,TRBJ1-1,.,CASSVNQGEFFF,TGTGCCAGCAGCGTGAACCAGGGGGAGTTCTTCTTT
15,TRBD2,TRBV4-1,TRBJ2-7,few,CASSQRTSGNYEQYF,TGCGCCAGCAGCCAGAGGACTAGCGGGAACTACGAGCAGTACTTC
15,.,TRBV21-1,TRBJ1-1,.,CASTPNGGRRRKAFF,TGTGCCAGCACCCCAAACGGGGGGAGGAGGAGGAAGGCTTTCTTT
18,.,TRBV5-5,TRBJ2-5,.,CASSVGLSVVRFQETQYF,TGTGCCAGCAGCGTAGGACTGTCGGTCGTCAGATTCCAAGAGACCCAGTACTTC
15,TRBD1,TRBV5-5,TRBJ2-7,.,CASSWGQGRITEQYF,TGTGCCAGCAGCTGGGGACAGGGGAGGATCACGGAGCAGTACTTC
12,.,TRBV12-3/TRBV12-4,TRBJ1-1,.,CASSLGRGEAFF,TGTGCCAGCAGTTTGGGCAGGGGTGAAGCTTTCTTT
15,TRBD1,TRBV7-2,TRBJ1-1,once,CASSLQQGARTEAFF,TGTGCCAGCAGCTTACAACAGGGGGCCAGGACTGAAGCTTTCTTT
15,.,TRBV5-1,TRBJ2-6,.,CASSLDGSGANVLTF,TGCGCCAGCAGCTTGGACGGCTCTGGGGCCAACGTCCTGACTTTC
15,TRBD1,TRBV2,TRBJ1-4,.,CASSPDRGWNEKLFF,TGTGCCAGCAGTCCCGACAGGGGATGGAATGAAAAACTGTTTTTT
15,TRBD2,TRBV5-1,TRBJ2-1,.,CASSLGLAGQNEQFF,TGCGCCAGCAGCTTGGGGTTAGCGGGTCAAAATGAGCAGTTCTTC